This T cell receptor (beta chain) was sequenced in a study of T cell repertoires in cytomegalovirus infection. As to this clonotype: The antigen is unknown. A clone one base away is much larger, so this may be a read error.

The study, taken as a whole, reports: The study identified carriers of CMV plus the relevant HLA from cumulative public TCR beta family frequency. The response measured ex vivo was dominated by TCR beta clonotypes (HLA-C-restricted and CMV-specific).

Per the germline V gene, CDR1 is LNHDA and CDR2 is SQIVND (reference sequence). The CDR3 runs 13 residues. TCRdb independently ran MiXCR on the reads; one entry per CDR3 protein. The repertoire consists of roughly 120,000 distinct CDR3 sequences, with roughly a tenth occurring once and the leading ten covering 30% to 40%. The TCR originated in a human donor in good health (CMV status not recorded). Some clones in this sample may be carry-over from other donors' samples. The chain couples TRBV19 to TRBJ2-1; D is unresolved. Material: PBMCs, sequenced either directly or after in vitro stimulation (not recorded which). The CDR3 loop reads CVSSPIEVYEQFF. The DNA for the CDR3 is TGTGTCAGTAGCCCAATAGAGGTCTATGAGCAGTTCTTC.